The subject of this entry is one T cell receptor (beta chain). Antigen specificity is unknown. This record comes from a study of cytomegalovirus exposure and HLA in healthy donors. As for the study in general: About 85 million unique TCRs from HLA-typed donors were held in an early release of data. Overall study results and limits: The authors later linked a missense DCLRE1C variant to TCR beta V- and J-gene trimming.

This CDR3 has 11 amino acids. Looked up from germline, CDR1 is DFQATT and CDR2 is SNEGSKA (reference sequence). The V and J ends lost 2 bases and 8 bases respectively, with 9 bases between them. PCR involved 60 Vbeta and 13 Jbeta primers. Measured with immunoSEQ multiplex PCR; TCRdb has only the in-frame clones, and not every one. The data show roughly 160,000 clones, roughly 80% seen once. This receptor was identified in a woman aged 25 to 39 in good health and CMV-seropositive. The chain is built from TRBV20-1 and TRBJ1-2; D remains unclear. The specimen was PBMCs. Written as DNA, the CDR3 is TGCAGTGCTAGACAGGCCCCGGGCTACACCTTC. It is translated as CSARQAPGYTF.